Below are 22 T cell receptor beta chains sequenced from a single sample in a study of beta chain features in type 1 diabetes (dated by TCRdb to 2016 to 2019). The library was built by means of the immunoSEQ multiplex PCR assay. All of the isolated RNA was reverse transcribed with the High Capacity cDNA Reverse Transcription Kit, so expressed TCRB transcripts were sequenced. As stored in TCRdb, this immuneACCESS dataset retains in-frame rearrangements with V and J assigned. A fraction of the clones does not appear; measured against another copy, unresolved V genes explain less than half of the discrepancy, and the remainder lacks a known reason. This sample lists fewer than 900,000 clones; roughly a sixth were detected once. The top ten constitute around 0.02% of the sample. The sequenced sample was naive CD4+ T cells from blood. The cell subset or site label, read with the paper, signifies: true naive CD4+ T cells. These receptors were collected from a woman aged 18-29 years in good health.

This clone has more than one count but fewer than ten. The genes are TRBV7-9 and TRBJ2-3, with D unresolved. Per germline, CDR1 SEHNR and CDR2 FQNEAQ (reference sequence). The CDR3 extends over 13 amino acids. The ends were cut back, 3 bases at V and 6 bases at J, with 10 bases in the middle. DNA for the CDR3: TGTGCCAGCAGCTTCTCTTCCGGGGATACGCAGTATTTT. Residues: CASSFSSGDTQYF. The whole variable domain, remainder taken from reference TRBV7-9 and TRBJ2-3, is DTGVSQNPRHKITKRGQNVTFRCDPISEHNRLYWYRQTLGQGPEFLTYFQNEAQLEKSRLLSDRFSAERPKGSFSTLEIQRTEQGDSAMYLCASSFSSGDTQYFGPGTRLTVL.

The chain recombines TRBV5-1 with TRBJ1-2, with D uncertain. This CDR3 has 12 residues. Germline V gene data show CDR1 as SGHRS and CDR2 as YFSETQ. V lost 6 bases and J 3 bases, leaving 9 bases between the germline ends. CDR3 bases: TGCGCCAGCAAGGCGGATTACTATGGCTACACCTTC. This sequence encodes CASKADYYGYTF.

This clone was seen a few times. The chain combines TRBV5-4 with TRBJ1-4; TRBD1 matches 7 bases. V gave up 4 bases and J gave up 0 bases; unmatched junction bases: 3. Germline assignment: CDR1 SGHNT and CDR2 YYREEE (reference sequence). This CDR3 is 15 amino acids long. CDR3: CASSTGTATNEKLFF. The CDR3 DNA follows: TGTGCCAGCAGCACAGGGACAGCAACTAATGAAAAACTGTTTTTT.

The V gene is TRBV5-8, the J gene TRBJ2-1; D uncertain. The CDR3 extends over 13 amino acids. Germline lookup yields CDR1 SGHTS and CDR2 YDEGEE. The germline V and J ends were trimmed by 3 bases and 7 bases, with 11 bases remaining between them. The CDR3 DNA follows: TGTGCCAGCAGCTCGGATGTGGGGAATGAGCAGTTCTTC. It codes for CASSSDVGNEQFF.

This clone has only a few counts. The chain recombines TRBV14 with TRBJ2-1; no clear D gene. This CDR3 has 14 amino acids. The germline V and J ends were trimmed by 4 bases and 0 bases, with 7 bases remaining between them. Germline assignment: CDR1 SGHDN and CDR2 FVKESK. CDR3 sequence reads: CASSPMVSYNEQFF. CDR3 coding DNA: TGTGCCAGCAGCCCGATGGTCTCCTACAATGAGCAGTTCTTC.

The chain recombines TRBV27 with TRBJ1-5; 7 positions match TRBD1. Unmatched junction bases numbered 9, after V lost 6 bases and J lost 4 bases. CDR1 is MNHEY and CDR2 is SMNVEV in the germline V gene (reference sequence). The CDR3 is made up of 15 amino acids. The CDR3 coding sequence is TGTGCCAGCAGGAGGGGAGGGGGCGAAAATCAGCCCCAGCATTTT. This gives the protein CASRRGGGENQPQHF.

This clone has just a few counts. The chain couples TRBV9 to TRBJ2-1; a possible D gene is TRBD2 (7 bases). The CDR3 consists of 16 residues. V gave up 0 bases and J gave up 7 bases, with 17 bases separating them. Germline V gene data show CDR1 as SGDLS and CDR2 as YYNGEE. CDR3 loop: CASSVEGGNGKNEQFF. CDR3 sequence (DNA): TGTGCCAGCAGCGTAGAGGGGGGGAATGGTAAAAATGAGCAGTTCTTC.

This clone was seen a few times. CDR3 bases: TGTGCCAGCCGGGTTGACAGGGAAGCTTTCTTT. It translates to CASRVDREAFF. This sequence joins TRBV6-5 and TRBJ1-1; D perhaps matches TRBD1 (6 bases). With 8 bases removed from V and 8 bases from J, the gap between germline ends came to 12 bases. The germline V gene encodes CDR1 MNHEY and CDR2 SVGAGI. This CDR3 is 11 amino acids long.

The chain recombines TRBV5-1 with TRBJ2-5; D is unclear. The ends were cut back, 3 bases at V and 7 bases at J, with 13 bases in the middle. From germline, CDR1 is SGHRS and CDR2 YFSETQ. This CDR3 comprises 13 residues. The CDR3 sequence: CASSSNYEGTQYF. CDR3 sequence (DNA): TGCGCCAGCAGCTCGAATTACGAAGGGACCCAGTACTTC. The full variable domain, in which reference TRBV5-1 and TRBJ2-5 provide the parts outside the CDR3, is KAGVTQTPRYLIKTRGQQVTLSCSPISGHRSVSWYQQTPGQGLQFLFEYFSETQRNKGNFPGRFSGRQFSNSRSEMNVSTLELGDSALYLCASSSNYEGTQYFGPGTRLLVL.

V usage is TRBV10-3 and J usage is TRBJ2-5; D is undetermined. The CDR3 runs 13 residues. Deletions cut 2 bases from V and 5 bases from J, with 9 bases between. Germline V gives CDR1 ENHRY, CDR2 SYGVKD. CDR3 nucleotide sequence: TGTGCCATCAGTGAGGTCCGGGTGGAGACCCAGTACTTC. This translates into CAISEVRVETQYF.

This clone was counted a few times. The chain couples TRBV29-1 to TRBJ2-3, with D possibly TRBD2 on 5 matching bases. From germline, CDR1 is SQVTM and CDR2 ANQGSEA. The CDR3 has 9 residues. The V end was cut by 6 bases, the J end by 14 bases, with 12 bases between. This CDR3 is CSVSGGPYF. CDR3 in DNA: TGCAGCGTCAGCGGCGGTCCGTATTTT.

V gene TRBV18 combines with J gene TRBJ1-5, with D possibly matching TRBD1 (6 bases). CDR3 length: 13 amino acids. V was cut by 5 bases and J by 6 bases, with 11 bases left in between. Germline CDR1 KGHSH, CDR2 LQKENI. The CDR3 sequence: CASSYREAQPQHF. DNA for the CDR3: TGTGCCAGCTCATACAGGGAAGCTCAGCCCCAGCATTTT.

This clone turned up a few times. The J gene is TRBJ2-7, the V gene TRBV10-2; 8 nucleotides match TRBD2. V lost 3 bases, J lost 2 bases, and 9 bases stayed unmatched. This CDR3 is 16 amino acids long. CDR1 is WSHSY, CDR2 SAAADI, per germline. The CDR3 DNA reads as TGCGCCAGCAGTGACCCCCGGGGGCGGGAGGCCTACGAGCAGTACTTC. Protein: CASSDPRGREAYEQYF.

With regard to this clone: Additional DNA sequences in this sample encode the identical CDR3. The chain combines TRBV18 with TRBJ1-2, with 8 bases aligning to TRBD1. After removal of 2 bases from V and 4 bases from J, the junction contained 0 bases not matched to a gene. The CDR3 spans 13 residues. Germline CDR1 and CDR2: KGHSH and LQKENI. CDR3 sequence reads: CASSPGTGYGYTF. As DNA, the CDR3 is TGTGCCAGCTCACCAGGGACAGGCTATGGCTACACCTTC.

The chain is built from TRBV5-4 and TRBJ2-2, with TRBD2 matching 7 bases. Unmatched junction bases numbered 9, after V lost 1 base and J lost 6 bases. CDR3 size: 16 residues. Germline V gene data show CDR1 as SGHNT and CDR2 as YYREEE (reference sequence). CDR3 protein: CASSLWERGRSGELFF. DNA of the CDR3: TGTGCCAGCAGCTTGTGGGAGCGCGGGAGATCCGGGGAGCTGTTTTTT.

In this sample, this clone turned up a few times. The same CDR3 arises from other DNA sequences in this sample as well. In DNA, the CDR3 is TGCAGTGCTAGGAGGAACACTGAAGCTTTCTTT. It translates to CSARRNTEAFF. The V call is TRBV20-1, the J call TRBJ1-1; D gene uncertain. CDR1 is DFQATT, CDR2 SNEGSKA, per germline (reference sequence). The CDR3 sequence is 11 residues long. Deletions cut 3 bases from V and 1 base from J, with 3 bases between.

As for this clone: Other DNA variants within this sample encode the same CDR3. The V call is TRBV29-1, the J call TRBJ2-7; D is uncertain. The V end was cut by 2 bases, the J end by 3 bases, with 11 bases between. Germline CDR1 SQVTM, CDR2 ANQGSEA. This CDR3 comprises 13 residues. CDR3 DNA sequence: TGCAGCGTTGAAAACCCGTCAAGCTACGAGCAGTACTTC. Translation gives CSVENPSSYEQYF.

V is TRBV28 and J is TRBJ2-1, with a weak D call TRBD1 (5 bases). The CDR3 runs 20 residues. V dropped 4 bases and J dropped 0 bases, with 25 bases sitting between them. The germline V gene encodes CDR1 MDHEN and CDR2 SYDVKM. Written as DNA, the CDR3 is TGTGCCAGCAGTTCAGTCTGGTCCGCAGGGTGGCTGAGCTCCTACAATGAGCAGTTCTTC. Encoded protein: CASSSVWSAGWLSSYNEQFF.

The rearrangement joins TRBV15 to TRBJ1-5; D call uncertain. The CDR3 has 13 amino acids. Germline V gives CDR1 LNHNV, CDR2 YYDKDF (reference sequence). V dropped 4 bases and J dropped 4 bases, with 8 bases sitting between them. The CDR3 region has the DNA TGTGCCACCAGCACCGAAATAAATCAGCCCCAGCATTTT. Translating gives CATSTEINQPQHF.

Note on this clone: A junction end diverges from the germline sequence, so it may reflect a read error. The CDR3 coding sequence is TGTGCCAGCAGTCTCTACAGGGGAACTGGGGCCAACGCCCTGACTTTC. Residues: CASSLYRGTGANALTF. The chain combines TRBV27 with TRBJ2-6; 7 nucleotides align to TRBD1. The germline gives CDR1 MNHEY, CDR2 SMNVEV (reference sequence). The length of the CDR3 is 16 residues.

The chain employs TRBV6-5 and TRBJ2-5; TRBD2 matches 7 bases. Germline assignment: CDR1 MNHEY and CDR2 SVGAGI. V was clipped by 2 bases and J by 1 base; unmatched bases: 4. This CDR3 is 15 amino acids long. The CDR3 protein is CASSYRTSRQETQYF. The CDR3 DNA is TGTGCCAGCAGTTACAGGACTAGTCGCCAAGAGACCCAGTACTTC.

This chain links TRBV19 with TRBJ2-1; TRBD2 matches 11 bases. The germline CDR1 and CDR2 sequences are LNHDA and SQIVND (reference sequence). The trim removed 3 bases at V and 7 bases at J, leaving 8 bases unmatched. The CDR3 loop spans 16 amino acids. CDR3 region: CASSMVLTSGKNEQFF. The CDR3 DNA reads as TGTGCCAGTAGTATGGTCCTGACTAGCGGGAAGAATGAGCAGTTCTTC. The full variable domain, rest sourced from reference TRBV19 and TRBJ2-1, is DGGITQSPKYLFRKEGQNVTLSCEQNLNHDAMYWYRQDPGQGLRLIYYSQIVNDFQKGDIAEGYSVSREKKESFPLTVTSAQKNPTAFYLCASSMVLTSGKNEQFFGPGTRLTVL.